These 11 T cell receptor beta chains were sequenced from one sample in a study of identical twins. TCRdb re-analysed the 5' RACE reads in MiXCR, keeping a single row per CDR3 protein. The table shows more than 650,000 distinct CDR3 sequences, with 5.5% to 6.5% occurring only once. Sequencing was performed on naive T cells sorted from blood. These receptors originate from a man aged 18 to 30 in good health.

This clonotype has at least ten counts. This rearrangement joins TRBV10-3 to TRBJ2-2; 7 bases agree with TRBD1. CDR3 size: 14 residues. Germline values: CDR1 ENHRY, CDR2 SYGVKD. Trimming removed 5 bases from V and 7 bases from J; junction bases left unmatched: 7. CDR3 in amino acids: CAISNQGDGGELFF. CDR3 DNA sequence: TGTGCCATCAGTAATCAGGGGGATGGCGGGGAGCTGTTTTTT.

The chain couples TRBV4-1 to TRBJ2-3; 7 bases fit TRBD2. The ends lost 0 bases at V and 3 bases at J; junction bases unmatched: 6. The V gene's germline CDR1 is MGHRA and CDR2 YSYEKL. This CDR3 spans 16 amino acids. In DNA, the CDR3 is TGCGCCAGCAGCCAAGAGCGGGGGAGTTCGACAGATACGCAGTATTTT. It specifies CASSQERGSSTDTQYF.

This clonotype was observed once. CDR3 nucleotide sequence: TGCAGCGTTGGATTTGTTGTCAGACAAGAGACCCAGTACTTC. It specifies CSVGFVVRQETQYF. The chain has TRBV29-1 and TRBJ2-5; D is undetermined. Trimming stripped 4 bases from V and 2 bases from J, with 14 bases between. The CDR3 covers 14 residues. Germline lookup yields CDR1 SQVTM and CDR2 ANQGSEA.

This clonotype has at least ten counts. The chain links TRBV9 to TRBJ2-1; D possibly corresponds to TRBD2 (5 bases). The V and J ends lost 3 bases and 5 bases respectively, with 18 bases between them. The CDR3 is made up of 16 amino acids. Germline CDR1 is SGDLS and CDR2 is YYNGEE. The CDR3 region is CASSAGLTIYNNEQFF. The CDR3 DNA follows: TGTGCCAGCAGCGCCGGACTCACTATTTATAACAATGAGCAGTTCTTC.

This clonotype was counted ten times or more. This chain connects TRBV29-1 to TRBJ2-1; 8 nucleotides agree with TRBD1. Unmatched junction bases numbered 6, after V lost 7 bases and J lost 7 bases. CDR3 size: 12 residues. Per the germline V gene, CDR1 is SQVTM and CDR2 is ANQGSEA. The CDR3 DNA is TGCAGCGCGATGGACAGGGTAAATGAGCAGTTCTTC. Its translation: CSAMDRVNEQFF.

This clonotype was counted between two and nine times. The chain uses TRBV7-2 and TRBJ2-3; D might be TRBD2 (6 bases). The CDR3 runs to 13 residues. V lost 8 bases and J 4 bases, leaving 13 bases between the germline ends. Germline CDR1 reads SGHTA; CDR2 reads FQGNSA. The CDR3 region has the DNA TGTGCCAGCGCGGCGGGACTCGCAGATACGCAGTATTTT. It yields the protein CASAAGLADTQYF.

The genes are TRBV28 and TRBJ2-1; possibly TRBD1 for D (6 bases). The CDR3 consists of 15 residues. Trimming removed 7 bases at V and 2 bases at J, with 15 bases between. The germline CDR1 and CDR2 sequences are MDHEN and SYDVKM. CDR3 sequence: CASTPRGYAYNEQFF. CDR3 coding DNA: TGTGCCAGCACCCCTAGGGGGTATGCCTACAATGAGCAGTTCTTC.

This clonotype was counted a few times. V gene TRBV14 combines with J gene TRBJ2-2; D gene ambiguous. V was pared by 4 bases and J by 7 bases, with 10 bases between. The CDR3 consists of 13 residues. Germline loops: CDR1 SGHDN, CDR2 FVKESK. CDR3 loop: CASSRTYVGELFF. In DNA, the CDR3 is TGTGCCAGCAGCCGTACTTACGTCGGGGAGCTGTTTTTT.

This clonotype showed up many times. V usage is TRBV6-1 and J usage is TRBJ2-3, with D unclear. V shed 4 bases and J shed 3 bases, with 11 bases lying between them. Germline values: CDR1 MNHNS, CDR2 SASEGT. This CDR3 comprises 14 residues. In DNA, the CDR3 is TGTGCCAGCAGTGCCCGAATCGGGACAGATACGCAGTATTTT. Its protein product is CASSARIGTDTQYF.

The chain has TRBV7-2 and TRBJ2-4; the D gene is possibly TRBD1 (6 bases). The CDR3 loop spans 13 amino acids. Germline CDR1 is SGHTA and CDR2 is FQGNSA. Trimming stripped 4 bases from V and 6 bases from J, with 10 bases between. CDR3: CASSSQGSNIQYF. CDR3 DNA: TGTGCCAGCAGCTCCCAGGGGTCAAACATTCAGTACTTC.

Remarks on this clonotype: This is likely a read error, given that the CDR3 carries no conserved phenylalanine or tryptophan at its end. This CDR3 is CASGGTEAFY. CDR3 DNA: TGTGCCAGCGGAGGCACTGAAGCTTTCTAT. The chain uses TRBV6-5 and TRBJ1-1; D gene ambiguous. Trimming took 8 bases from V and 4 from J, leaving 5 bases between them. CDR1 is MNHEY and CDR2 is SVGAGI in the germline V gene. The CDR3 runs to 10 residues.